Below, 7 T cell receptor beta chains from the same sample are listed, as sequenced in a study of human T cells and chemical hapten exposure. TCRdb reprocessed the RACE reads with MiXCR, giving one entry per CDR3 protein. The table lists 89,000 or so distinct CDR3 sequences, about 9% of them singletons. Time point indicated: pre-sensitization, week 0. Regarding treatment: therapeutic diphenylcyclopropenone sensitization with weekly scalp DPC. This specimen consisted of whole blood, obtained in connection with sensitization to the hapten diphenylcyclopropenone (DPC). These receptor sequences come from a man between 35 and 55 years old with alopecia areata. Some clones in this sample may be carry-over from other donors' samples.

This clonotype showed up just a few times. The rearrangement uses TRBV7-9 and TRBJ2-5, with TRBD2 identical over 16 bases. CDR1 is SEHNR, CDR2 FQNEAQ, per germline (reference sequence). The CDR3 has 17 residues. The V gene end was trimmed by 5 bases and the J gene end by 1 base; junction bases not matched to a gene: 4. The CDR3 DNA reads as TGTGCCAGCAGCCCGGGACTAGCGGGAGGGGCCCAAGAGACCCAGTACTTC. This codes for CASSPGLAGGAQETQYF.

Remarks on this clonotype: A junction boundary mismatches the germline segment, possibly from a read error. V usage is TRBV7-9 and J usage is TRBJ1-5; 8 positions match TRBD1. The CDR3 sequence is 15 residues long. Germline V gives CDR1 SEHNR, CDR2 FQNEAQ (reference sequence). In nucleotides, the CDR3 is TGTGCCAGCAGCTTAGACAGGGGGAGCAATCAGCCCCAACATTTT. This encodes CASSLDRGSNQPQHF. Supplemented by reference TRBV7-9 and TRBJ1-5, the full variable domain reads DTGVSQNPRHKITKRGQNVTFRCDPISEHNRLYWYRQTLGQGPEFLTYFQNEAQLEKSRLLSDRFSAERPKGSFSTLEIQRTEQGDSAMYLCASSLDRGSNQPQHFGDGTRLSIL.

The sample holds many counts of this clonotype. The chain has TRBV6-2 or TRBV6-3 and TRBJ2-1; D uncertain. The CDR3 extends over 16 amino acids. The V end was cut by 5 bases, the J end by 7 bases, with 21 bases between. CDR1 is MNHEY and CDR2 is SVGEGT in the germline V gene. The CDR3 region is CASSTFSRFLGNEQFF. CDR3 DNA: TGTGCCAGCAGTACCTTCTCCAGGTTCCTGGGGAATGAGCAGTTCTTC.

The V and J genes are TRBV6-5 and TRBJ2-2, with 15 positions matching TRBD2. This CDR3 is 17 amino acids long. V gave up 6 bases and J gave up 5 bases; unmatched junction bases: 7. Germline assignment: CDR1 MNHEY and CDR2 SVGAGI. The CDR3 protein is CASRTGLAGGKTGELFF. Here the CDR3 DNA reads TGTGCCAGCAGGACCGGACTAGCGGGAGGGAAAACCGGGGAGCTGTTTTTT.

This clonotype appeared many times. The gene calls are TRBV12-3 or TRBV12-4 and TRBJ1-3; D unresolved. CDR3 size: 13 residues. The V gene lost 4 bases and the J gene lost 2 bases, with 6 bases spanning the gap. CDR3 residues: CASSWQAGNTIYF. DNA for the CDR3: TGTGCCAGCAGTTGGCAGGCTGGAAACACCATATATTTT.

This chain connects TRBV7-9 to TRBJ2-5, with D uncertain. The CDR3 is 13 residues long. Trimming cost V 1 base and J 4 bases, with 7 bases left between them. Germline-derived CDR1 and CDR2 are SEHNR and FQNEAQ (reference sequence). CDR3 loop: CASSLVGSETQYF. The DNA for the CDR3 is TGTGCCAGCAGCTTAGTAGGGTCAGAGACCCAGTACTTC.

This clonotype was found many times. The rearrangement joins TRBV12-3 or TRBV12-4 to TRBJ2-7; D is uncertain. CDR3 size: 13 residues. Trimming pared 4 bases from V and 3 bases from J, leaving 10 bases between. The CDR3 here is CASSSGPDYEQYV. The CDR3 bases are TGTGCCAGCAGTTCTGGACCAGACTACGAGCAGTACGTC.